These T cell receptor beta chains were read from a single sample in a study of shared clonotypes between healthy human individuals. Profiling relied on immunoSEQ multiplex PCR, and the TCRdb table lists in-frame clones only, not all of them. The profile shows fewer than 2.5 million clones, approximately 94% of them singletons. Input material: naive CD4+ T cells from PBMCs. These receptor sequences come from a man aged 18 to 29 in good health. Some clones in this sample may be carry-over from other donors' samples. The CDR3 runs from the conserved cysteine through the conserved F or W. A D gene is named only where the DNA matches it firmly. Size tells how often a clone was seen (once, few, many) or the class of an expanded clone, and some rows leave it out.

>NA|TRBV6-5|TRBJ1-1|TRBD1
TGTGCCAGCAGTCTACAGGGGGGCGGTAGAGCTTTCTTT
CASSLQGGGRAFF
>NA|TRBV7-9|TRBJ1-1|NA
TGTGCCAGCAGCCCAGGGAATGGAGACACTGAAGCTTTCTTT
CASSPGNGDTEAFF
>NA|TRBV29-1|TRBJ2-1|NA
TGCAGCGTTGAGTACGGTCTGGATGAGCAGTTCTTC
CSVEYGLDEQFF
>NA|TRBV4-1|TRBJ2-7|TRBD1
TGCGCCAGCAGCCAAGGAGTTGGGGGACAGGGGTATGACGAGCAGTACTTC
CASSQGVGGQGYDEQYF
>NA|TRBV10-3|TRBJ2-7|TRBD1
TGTGCCATCAGGAGCGACAGGGGCTCCTACGAGCAGTACTTC
CAIRSDRGSYEQYF
>once|TRBV28|TRBJ1-2|NA
TGTGCCAGCAGCCGGGCAGGCTATGGGTATGGCTACACCTTC
CASSRAGYGYGYTF
>NA|TRBV10-3|TRBJ2-3|NA
TGTGCCATCAGTGAGTCAGGGGCGGATACGCAGTATTTT
CAISESGADTQYF
>few|TRBV11-1|TRBJ1-2|NA
TGTGCCAGCAGCCCCGGGACGGGTGGCTACACCTTC
CASSPGTGGYTF
>NA|TRBV29-1|TRBJ1-2|NA
TGCAGCGTCGGGACGGGCTTATATGGCTACACCTTC
CSVGTGLYGYTF
>NA|TRBV5-5|TRBJ1-3|NA
TGTGCCAGCAGCTTGACAGGGTACTCTGGAAACACCATATATTTT
CASSLTGYSGNTIYF
>NA|TRBV9|TRBJ2-3|NA
TGTGCCAGCAGCATAAAGCGTGCGGATACGCAGTATTTT
CASSIKRADTQYF
>once|TRBV2|TRBJ2-7|NA
TGTGCCAGCAGTGCCCCGGGGCAAGGGGACGAGCAGTACTTC
CASSAPGQGDEQYF
>NA|TRBV5-4|TRBJ2-7|NA
TGTGCCAGCAGCTTCGCGGGGTCGCGCTACGAGCAGTACTTC
CASSFAGSRYEQYF
>NA|TRBV7-9|TRBJ2-1|NA
TGTGCCAGCAGCCCAGCGGTCCGGGACGATTTATTCTTC
CASSPAVRDDLFF
>NA|TRBV9|TRBJ1-1|TRBD1
TGTGCCAGCAGCGCCGACAGGGCTATCACTGAAGCTTTCTTT
CASSADRAITEAFF
>few|TRBV5-4|TRBJ2-7|TRBD1
TGTGCCAGCAGCTTGGCCGGGACAGGGGCCTACGAGCAGTACTTC
CASSLAGTGAYEQYF
>NA|TRBV29-1|TRBJ1-1|NA
TGCAGCGTTGCTTACAGGCTCAACACTGAAGCTTTCTTT
CSVAYRLNTEAFF
>NA|TRBV29-1|TRBJ1-2|NA
TGCAGCGTTGAAGTAGGACACAGGGTGGGCGGCTACACCTTC
CSVEVGHRVGGYTF
>once|TRBV5-1|TRBJ2-1|TRBD2
TGCGCCAGCAGCTCCGTAGCGGGATCCTACAATGAGCAGTTCTTC
CASSSVAGSYNEQFF
>NA|TRBV7-9|TRBJ2-5|NA
TGTGCCAGCAGCTTAAAATCTGGAGCGTACCAAGAGACCCAGTACTTC
CASSLKSGAYQETQYF
>NA|TRBV6-5|TRBJ2-7|NA
TGTGCCAGCAGTTACTCAGGGAGTGGGGCGCAGTACTTC
CASSYSGSGAQYF
>NA|TRBV6-1|TRBJ1-1|NA
TGTGCCAGCAGTCGGACCGGCGACCTTGAAGCTTTCTTT
CASSRTGDLEAFF
>NA|TRBV18|TRBJ1-3|NA
TGTGCCAGCTCACCGTCGGGACCGGACGGCTCTGGAAACACCATATATTTT
CASSPSGPDGSGNTIYF
>NA|TRBV28|TRBJ2-4|TRBD2
TGTGCCAGCAGTTCCCCCACCTCAGGGAGGGAAAACATTCAGTACTTC
CASSSPTSGRENIQYF
>NA|TRBV28|TRBJ2-1|TRBD1
TGTGCCAGCAGTCGAGGACAGGGATCCTACAATGAGCAGTTCTTC
CASSRGQGSYNEQFF
>NA|TRBV7-2|TRBJ2-1|NA
TGTGCCAGCAGACAAGGGCATGAGCAGTTCTTC
CASRQGHEQFF
>NA|TRBV5-4|TRBJ2-1|NA
TGTGCCAGCAGCTTGACCACGAACTCCTACAATGAGCAGTTCTTC
CASSLTTNSYNEQFF
>NA|TRBV2|TRBJ2-5|NA
TGTGCCAGCATCGAACGACGAATGGAGACCCAGTACTTC
CASIERRMETQYF
>NA|TRBV7-9|TRBJ2-2|NA
TGTGCCAGCACGAACACCGGGGAGCTGTTTTTT
CASTNTGELFF
>NA|TRBV29-1|TRBJ2-1|NA
TGCAGCGTTGAAGGCGGGGCTGTCTACAATGAGCAGTTCTTC
CSVEGGAVYNEQFF
>NA|TRBV18|TRBJ1-2|NA
TGTGCCAGCTCACCACCAGGGGGGATCTATGGCTACACCTTC
CASSPPGGIYGYTF
>NA|TRBV9|TRBJ1-2|NA
TGTGCCAGCAGCGTAGAAGGGGATGGCAACTATGGCTACACCTTC
CASSVEGDGNYGYTF
>NA|TRBV30|TRBJ1-2|NA
TGTGCCTGGACTGGACAGACCTTGAGCTATGGCTACACCTTC
CAWTGQTLSYGYTF
>NA|TRBV27|TRBJ1-1|TRBD1
TGTGCCAGCAGAGGTCCAGGGGGCTCGACTGAAGCTTTCTTT
CASRGPGGSTEAFF
>NA|TRBV6-5|TRBJ1-4|NA
TGTGCCAGCAGTTACTCAGGACCCGCAACTAATGAAAAACTGTTTTTT
CASSYSGPATNEKLFF
>NA|TRBV28|TRBJ2-7|TRBD1
TGTGCCAGCAGTACGACCGGGACAGTTTCCTACGAGCAGTACTTC
CASSTTGTVSYEQYF